The 18 T cell receptor beta chains below come from one sample, sequenced in a study of cytomegalovirus exposure and HLA in healthy donors. PCR amplification relied on 60 Vbeta primers (plus 13 Jbeta primers). Profiled with immunoSEQ multiplex PCR; TCRdb holds only in-frame clones, not every one. The repertoire holds some 110,000 clones, with around 74% as singletons. The specimen was PBMCs. The receptors were gathered from a woman between 50 and 59 years old in good health and CMV-seropositive.

The rearrangement joins TRBV7-6 to TRBJ1-5; perhaps TRBD1 as D (6 bases). The CDR3 has 15 residues. Trimming shortened V by 0 bases and J by 4 bases, and 10 bases separated the two germline ends. CDR1 and CDR2 (germline): SGHVS, FNYEAQ. CDR3 sequence reads: CASSLAGTNNQPQHF. CDR3 DNA sequence: TGTGCCAGCAGCTTAGCTGGGACAAATAATCAGCCCCAGCATTTT.

The sample holds one count of this clone. This chain joins TRBV19 and TRBJ1-1, with D perhaps TRBD1 (6 bases). Germline CDR1 is LNHDA and CDR2 is SQIVND (reference sequence). With 5 bases removed from V and 7 bases from J, the gap between germline ends came to 20 bases. CDR3 length equals 15 residues. The CDR3 reads CASSSIQGNTVEAFF. CDR3 bases: TGTGCCAGTAGTTCGATACAGGGTAATACCGTTGAAGCTTTCTTT.

The chain recombines TRBV28 with TRBJ1-4; 7 positions match TRBD1. J lost 0 bases, V lost 4 bases, and 8 bases had no gene match. Per germline, CDR1 MDHEN and CDR2 SYDVKM. CDR3 size: 17 residues. The CDR3 nucleotides are TGTGCCAGCAGTTCCCTGACAGGGACCCCAACTAATGAAAAACTGTTTTTT. Its protein is CASSSLTGTPTNEKLFF.

This clone appeared once. The chain couples TRBV7-2 to TRBJ2-7; a possible D gene is TRBD1 (5 bases). The V end was cut by 3 bases, the J end by 6 bases, with 9 bases between. The germline V gene has CDR1 SGHTA and CDR2 FQGNSA. This CDR3 region has 12 residues. In nucleotides, the CDR3 is TGTGCCAGCAGCTTTCAGGGTTCCGAGCAGTACTTC. Protein sequence: CASSFQGSEQYF.

The chain has TRBV5-1 and TRBJ1-3; D not resolved. The CDR3 is made up of 15 amino acids. The germline V gene has CDR1 SGHRS and CDR2 YFSETQ. V was pared by 0 bases and J by 8 bases, with 15 bases between. CDR3 residues: CASSLDPYERDTIYF. The DNA for the CDR3 is TGCGCCAGCAGCTTGGATCCGTATGAGCGAGACACCATATATTTT. Combining the CDR3 with reference TRBV5-1 and TRBJ1-3 gives the whole variable domain KAGVTQTPRYLIKTRGQQVTLSCSPISGHRSVSWYQQTPGQGLQFLFEYFSETQRNKGNFPGRFSGRQFSNSRSEMNVSTLELGDSALYLCASSLDPYERDTIYFGEGSWLTVV.

This clone turned up a few times. The chain has TRBV9 and TRBJ1-2; tentatively, D is TRBD1 (6 bases). The CDR3 consists of 17 residues. Germline CDR1 is SGDLS and CDR2 is YYNGEE. V was pared by 3 bases and J by 8 bases, with 26 bases between. CDR3 coding DNA: TGTGCCAGCAGCGCGGGATTGAACGCAGGGGTGGATGGGGGCTACACCTTC. Amino acids: CASSAGLNAGVDGGYTF.

This rearrangement joins TRBV6-5 to TRBJ2-7; TRBD2 is a possible D gene (6 bases). This CDR3 spans 13 amino acids. V shed 7 bases and J shed 6 bases, with 16 bases lying between them. Germline loops: CDR1 MNHEY, CDR2 SVGAGI. CDR3 in amino acids: CASTSGETGEQYF. As DNA, the CDR3 is TGTGCCAGCACCTCGGGGGAGACGGGCGAGCAGTACTTC.

This clone came up once. DNA of the CDR3: TGCGCCAGCAGCCCGGAGGGGGGGAGAGATACGCAGTATTTT. It encodes CASSPEGGRDTQYF. The chain combines TRBV5-1 with TRBJ2-3, with a possible D match to TRBD2 (7 bases). Germline loops: CDR1 SGHRS, CDR2 YFSETQ. This CDR3 is 14 amino acids long. V lost 4 bases and J 5 bases, leaving 14 bases between the germline ends.

The rearrangement uses TRBV5-4 and TRBJ1-3; 9 positions agree with TRBD1. Germline V gene data show CDR1 as SGHNT and CDR2 as YYREEE (reference sequence). V was clipped by 4 bases and J by 8 bases; unmatched bases: 13. This CDR3 contains 16 residues. Here the CDR3 reads CASSRTMTGGADTIYF. CDR3 sequence (DNA): TGTGCCAGCAGCCGGACTATGACAGGGGGGGCGGACACCATATATTTT.

The genes are TRBV19 and TRBJ1-4; 7 bases fit TRBD1. CDR1 is LNHDA and CDR2 is SQIVND in the germline V gene (reference sequence). The V segment lost 6 bases and the J segment 0 bases; nucleotides outside the gene matches: 4. The CDR3 length is 15 residues. The CDR3 DNA follows: TGTGCCAGTAGACGGACAGGTCCAACTAATGAAAAACTGTTTTTT. It yields the protein CASRRTGPTNEKLFF.

This chain joins TRBV4-2 and TRBJ2-7, with TRBD1 identical over 11 bases. After removal of 1 base from V and 5 bases from J, the junction contained 7 bases not matched to a gene. CDR3 length equals 16 residues. Germline V lookup: CDR1 LGHNA, CDR2 YNFKEQ. CDR3 nucleotide sequence: TGTGCCAGCAGCCAAGTTTCGGGACAGGGGGTAGACGAGCAGTACTTC. This gives the protein CASSQVSGQGVDEQYF.

The genes are TRBV29-1 and TRBJ2-3; 8 bases fit TRBD1. Germline CDR1 and CDR2: SQVTM and ANQGSEA. The CDR3 covers 13 residues. V shed 4 bases and J 0 bases; nucleotides not matched to a gene: 0. CDR3 sequence reads: CSVGTGSTDTQYF. The DNA of the CDR3 is TGCAGCGTTGGGACAGGGAGCACAGATACGCAGTATTTT.

This chain uses TRBV15 with TRBJ2-5, with 11 bases fitting TRBD1. Germline V CDR1 and CDR2: LNHNV, YYDKDF (reference sequence). Trimming removed 5 bases from V and 11 bases from J; junction bases left unmatched: 13. The CDR3 consists of 15 residues. The CDR3 here is CATSPPGQGAGEQYF. As DNA, the CDR3 is TGTGCCACCAGCCCTCCTGGACAGGGGGCTGGTGAGCAGTACTTC.

In this sample, this clone turned up once. V and J are TRBV7-9 and TRBJ2-2; TRBD2 is a possible D gene (6 bases). V lost 5 bases and J 8 bases, leaving 18 bases between the germline ends. The germline CDR1 and CDR2 sequences are SEHNR and FQNEAQ (reference sequence). There are 15 residues in the CDR3. CDR3 DNA: TGTGCCAGCAGCGGGGGGACCCTGAGTAGTGGGGAGCTGTTTTTT. The encoded protein is CASSGGTLSSGELFF. Combining the CDR3 with reference TRBV7-9 and TRBJ2-2 gives the whole variable domain DTGVSQNPRHKITKRGQNVTFRCDPISEHNRLYWYRQTLGQGPEFLTYFQNEAQLEKSRLLSDRFSAERPKGSFSTLEIQRTEQGDSAMYLCASSGGTLSSGELFFGEGSRLTVL.

This sequence joins TRBV5-6 and TRBJ1-2; 7 bases agree with TRBD1. With V trimmed by 0 bases and J by 8 bases, 10 bases remained unmatched. The length of the CDR3 is 15 residues. CDR1 and CDR2 (germline): SGHDT, YYEEEE. CDR3: CASSLGGQVGSGYTF. Here the CDR3 DNA reads TGTGCCAGCAGCTTGGGAGGACAGGTGGGCTCGGGCTACACCTTC. Full variable domain (missing parts from reference TRBV5-6 and TRBJ1-2): DAGVTQSPTHLIKTRGQQVTLRCSPKSGHDTVSWYQQALGQGPQFIFQYYEEEERQRGNFPDRFSGHQFPNYSSELNVNALLLGDSALYLCASSLGGQVGSGYTFGSGTRLTVV.

The chain recombines TRBV4-1 with TRBJ1-4; D ambiguous. This CDR3 is 15 amino acids long. V was cut by 1 base and J by 8 bases, with 14 bases left in between. Germline CDR1 and CDR2: MGHRA and YSYEKL. CDR3 sequence reads: CASSQAEAHVEKLFF. DNA of the CDR3: TGCGCCAGCAGCCAAGCCGAGGCGCACGTAGAAAAACTGTTTTTT.

This chain joins TRBV2 and TRBJ2-6; tentative D call: TRBD1 (8 bases). The CDR3 is 16 residues long. Between the trimmed V and J ends, which lost 7 bases and 2 bases, there was a span of 15 bases. The V gene's germline CDR1 is SNHLY and CDR2 FYNNEI. The CDR3 nucleotides are TGTGCCAGCATTGACAGGGGAGGGACTGGGGCCAACGTCCTGACTTTC. Its translation: CASIDRGGTGANVLTF. Full variable domain (missing parts from reference TRBV2 and TRBJ2-6): EPEVTQTPSHQVTQMGQEVILRCVPISNHLYFYWYRQILGQKVEFLVSFYNNEISEKSEIFDDQFSVERPDGSNFTLKIRSTKLEDSAMYFCASIDRGGTGANVLTFGAGSRLTVL.

The chain has TRBV27 and TRBJ2-1; TRBD2 aligns across 11 bases. This CDR3 is 16 amino acids long. Germline CDR1 is MNHEY and CDR2 is SMNVEV (reference sequence). After removal of 5 bases from V and 5 bases from J, the junction contained 8 bases not matched to a gene. The CDR3 DNA is TGTGCCAGCAGTCCAACGGCTAGCGGGGGGAACAATGAGCAGTTCTTC. This gives the protein CASSPTASGGNNEQFF.